This T cell receptor (beta chain) is from a study of regulatory T cells in long-lasting Graves disease listed by TCRdb under 2021. Background on the whole study: In the newly diagnosed Graves' disease group, patients had been taking antithyroid drugs for less than 3 months. This study used TCR sequencing and RNA sequencing of peripheral blood to compare persistent Graves' disease patients against newly diagnosed Graves' disease patients. A total of around 33 samples were covered by TCR sequencing, comprising approximately 13 persistent and about 20 newly diagnosed Graves' disease patients. The study was conducted in China and was registered as a clinical trial. The investigation overall reported the following: Compared with newly diagnosed patients, persistent Graves' disease patients had lower TCR Shannon entropy and fewer highly expanded clones, which suggests clonal expansion. Persistent disease showed preferential use of TRBV28, TRBJ1-2 and TRBJ2-5, whereas newly diagnosed disease favored TRBV20-1 and TRBJ2-1. Patients with persistent disease shared more public clonotypes (under 3,000) than newly diagnosed patients did (approximately 1,000). Only the TCR beta chain was sequenced and analyzed. Peripheral blood alone was examined, since thyroid tissue, which constituted the primary lesion, could not be accessed. The authors noted that the small sample size was a limitation that may lower accuracy.

Library preparation employed multiplex PCR. Sequenced on an Illumina HiSeq 4000. CDR3 regions were amplified by Arm-PCR with iRepertoire HTBI primers to construct TCR beta libraries. PCR products were gel purified before sequencing. The original pipeline was this. A total of fewer than 65 TRBV and more than twelve TRBJ segments were identified across samples and were used for gene usage analysis of CDR3 amino acid clonotypes. Filtered high-quality paired reads were merged into contigs using COPE and FqMerger. Contigs were aligned with BLAST to IMGT TRBV, TRBD and TRBJ reference genes, and CDR3 was defined per IMGT. Any clonotype with a frequency above 0.1% was classified as a highly expanded clone. Shannon entropy was used to measure repertoire diversity, and the Gini coefficient was used to measure V-J evenness. A clonotype was considered public if more than one individual shared it. The public reads were run again by TCRdb, first through fastp at Q25 and then through MiXCR, and only productive beta chains were kept. Each entry is one CDR3 protein sequence, shown with its most common DNA and genes. The V and J calls follow TCRdb's processing rather than the paper's. The sample has roughly 500,000 distinct CDR3 sequences on record, 14% of them singletons. The ten largest make up around a sixth of the sample.

V is clipped by 0 bases and J by 4 bases, and the sequence between their germline boundaries is 10 bases long. The germline V gene encodes CDR1 SGHRS and CDR2 YFSETQ. Measured from the cysteine to the phenylalanine, the CDR3 is 14 residues long. The retained sequence is limited to the CDR3, 42 bases, with the frame set at the first base. This clonotype came up many times. Its antigen is still unknown. No much larger clone exists at a distance of one base, and base qualities are not known. In light of the paper, this sample's time point label describes: newly diagnosed GD, antithyroid drugs for less than 3 months. For both TCR sequencing and RNA sequencing, RNA was extracted from PBMCs using TRIzol. The diagnosis of Graves' disease followed American Thyroid Association guidelines. Patients were recruited from an endocrinology department in Xi'an, China. Each patient gave roughly 8.4 milliliters of peripheral blood, collected in an EDTA anticoagulant tube. Ficoll Paque Plus density gradient separation was used to isolate PBMCs, and no further T cell sorting was done. An Agilent 2100 Bioanalyzer and agarose gel were used to check RNA quality, and a NanoDrop 2000 was used to measure RNA concentration.

The same specimen was also included in a second study, on T cells in Graves' hyperthyroidism and ophthalmopathy. Taken from the second paper: A patient counted as having stable Graves' hyperthyroidism if no progression to ophthalmopathy occurred over 18 months of follow-up. Hyperthyroidism patients were newly diagnosed, had a disease duration of under 2 months, and were aged 18 to 65 years. Any patient with an uncontrolled infection, another autoimmune disease, pregnancy or lactation was excluded. Clinical symptoms, serum thyroxine and TRAb, thyroid ultrasound, and orbital computed tomography formed the basis for the diagnoses. The first round of RT-PCR for the TCR CDR3 was performed with the HTBI primer set and the Qiagen OneStep RT-PCR kit. Blood samples also contained most of the expanded thyroid clonotypes (frequency above 0.001), which suggests that blood repertoires may reflect thyroid immune responses. Ophthalmopathy was separated from stable hyperthyroidism by a 13 V-J signature model, with over 85% sensitivity and 81% to 82% specificity obtained in cross-validation and 80%/75% obtained in testing. In validation, the model predicted progression to ophthalmopathy a median of roughly six months before onset, with about 64% sensitivity and 72.22% specificity. TCR V-J signatures able to tell the groups apart were searched for in a discovery cohort of 100 or so patients, of whom under 45 had Graves' ophthalmopathy and 55 to 65 had stable Graves' hyperthyroidism. Prospective prediction of ophthalmopathy was tested in an independent validation cohort of fewer than 20 hyperthyroidism patients and some 17 patients who later progressed to ophthalmopathy. For training and testing, the 95 to 100 patients in the discovery cohort were randomly divided in a 7:3 ratio. The study also compared thyroid tissue and blood T-cell repertoires from 5 to 7 Graves' hyperthyroidism patients. After sampling, hyperthyroidism patients received methimazole starting at 30 mg daily, and ophthalmopathy patients received high-dose intravenous methylprednisolone. A second multiplex PCR round built the libraries, followed by size selection and purification. Sequencing of the libraries was done on an Illumina HiSeq2000 using paired-end 100 bp reads. Raw data were processed with SOAPnuke, discarding reads with adapters, uncalled bases, mean Phred below 15, or no exact constant-primer or identifier match. High-quality paired reads were merged using COPE v1.2.5, and each unique nucleotide sequence was defined as a clonotype. Clonotypes were aligned to IMGT TRBV, TRBD and TRBJ reference segments using MiTCR v1.1. The analysis was restricted to V-J combinations with a frequency above 0.0001, which together covered over 99% of the repertoires. A TCS score was defined as the ratio of F50 (clonal expansion) to E x V (chaos), with BLOSUM62-based TCRdist applied between CDR3 peptides within each V-J. Welch's t-statistics and random forest reduced fewer than 600 V-J features to roughly 13, which were used in a naive Bayes classifier (R e1071). Sample size was not statistically predetermined, and blinding of investigators to group allocation was not performed. According to the paper, TCR Vbeta CDR3 sequencing was carried out on 135 peripheral blood samples, which came from 40 to 45 ophthalmopathy, 75 to 80 hyperthyroidism and roughly 17 progressor patients.

The rearranged chain carries TRBV5-1 and TRBJ1-1; the D gene cannot be named for sure. Sequencing was performed on peripheral blood mononuclear cells (PBMCs), taken at new diagnosis, from a patient treated with antithyroid drugs. This receptor was obtained from a woman between 50 and 59 years old with Graves disease. Donor details come from another sample of the same person, matched by shared clones. The bases read TGCGCCAGCAGCTTGGTCAGGTTAGGCACTGAAGCTTTCTTT. This encodes CASSLVRLGTEAFF.